This TCR beta chain is drawn from a study of identical twins. The V gene's germline CDR1 is SGHNT and CDR2 YENEEA. Trimming shortened V by 3 bases and J by 8 bases, and 8 bases separated the two germline ends. This CDR3 spans 12 amino acids. In TCRdb, the 5' RACE reads were re-called with MiXCR into one record per CDR3 protein. The data hold approximately 210,000 distinct CDR3 sequences, with 15% observed a single time. The same sample was also studied in work on T cells expressing NK-cell markers.

The sequencing input was CD8+ T cells sorted from blood. This chain connects TRBV11-3 to TRBJ1-3; D is unresolved. The origin of this receptor is a woman aged 18-29 years in good health. CDR3 protein: CASSFGGYTIYF. CDR3 DNA sequence: TGTGCCAGCAGCTTTGGAGGGTACACCATATATTTT.